This is a list of T cell receptor beta chains from one sample in a study of OX40 agonist ivuxolimab in advanced cancers. The table came from immunoSEQ multiplex PCR; TCRdb's copy has only in-frame clones and leaves some out. The table shows approximately 88,000 clones, with roughly 88% occurring only once. Sequences were derived from CD4+ or CD8+ T cells sorted from blood, sampled in a trial of the OX40 agonist ivuxolimab. The receptors were sampled from an adult with an advanced solid tumor such as melanoma, head and neck, liver or kidney cancer. The CDR3 runs from the conserved cysteine through the conserved F or W. A D gene is named only where the DNA matches it firmly. Clone size appears in some rows only: once, few, many, or a class for an expanded clone.

j_gene | d_gene | v_gene | abundance | CDR3nt | CDR3aa
TRBJ1-5 | TRBD1 | TRBV6-1 | - | TGTGCCAGCATTCGGACAGGTCTGAGTCAGCCCCAGCATTTT | CASIRTGLSQPQHF
TRBJ2-5 | - | TRBV5-1 | - | TGCGCCAGCAGCTTGGACCAAGTCCAAGAGACCCAGTACTTC | CASSLDQVQETQYF
TRBJ1-1 | - | TRBV25-1 | - | TGTGCCAGCAGTCCCAACAGGGACAACACTGAAGCTTTCTTT | CASSPNRDNTEAFF
TRBJ2-2 | - | TRBV5-1 | - | TGCGCCAGCAGCTTGGTTTCCACTTCCGATGGCACCGGGGAGCTGTTTTTT | CASSLVSTSDGTGELFF
TRBJ1-2 | - | TRBV19 | once | TGTGCCAGTAGTATCCGAGGGGCTGGCTACACCTTC | CASSIRGAGYTF
TRBJ1-2 | - | TRBV6-5 | - | TGTGCCAGCAGTTCACCGCCCGGGGGGAACTATGGCTACACCTTC | CASSSPPGGNYGYTF
TRBJ1-6 | - | TRBV7-2 | - | TGTGCCAGCAGCTTAGGGGCTTATAATTCACCCCTCCACTTT | CASSLGAYNSPLHF
TRBJ2-3 | - | TRBV6-4 | - | TGTGCCAGCACCTCCAGGGGTGAGAGGGACACAGATACGCAGTATTTT | CASTSRGERDTDTQYF
TRBJ2-1 | - | TRBV11-2 | once | TGTGCCAGCAGCTCCTGGACAGAGAGCTCCTACAATGAGCAGTTCTTC | CASSSWTESSYNEQFF
TRBJ1-1 | - | TRBV7-6 | - | TGTGCCAGCAGCTTCGCCTCGGGACGGGTAGCTTTCTTT | CASSFASGRVAFF
TRBJ1-2 | TRBD1 | TRBV11-2 | - | TGTGCCAGCAGCTCCCTCCGGGCTTGGGGACAGCGAAACTATGGCTACACCTTC | CASSSLRAWGQRNYGYTF
TRBJ2-4 | - | TRBV19 | - | TGTGCCAGTAGTATAGGGCCCCAGCTAGCCAAAAACATTCAGTACTTC | CASSIGPQLAKNIQYF
TRBJ2-2 | TRBD2 | TRBV7-6 | - | TGTGCCAGCAGCTTAGAGTTTACAGCGGGGGTGAACACCGGGGAGCTGTTTTTT | CASSLEFTAGVNTGELFF
TRBJ1-3 | - | TRBV5-1 | - | TGCGCCAGCAGCTTGGACAGATACACCATATATTTT | CASSLDRYTIYF
TRBJ1-2 | - | TRBV21-1 | - | TGTGCCAACGCGAGCCTCTCACAGGGGGCTTCTCGCGGCTACACCTTC | CANASLSQGASRGYTF
TRBJ2-1 | - | TRBV5-1 | - | TGCGCCAGCAGCCCCCAAGTCTCCGGGTACAATGAGCAGTTCTTC | CASSPQVSGYNEQFF
TRBJ2-7 | - | TRBV2 | - | TGTGCCAGCTCCCCCCCTTCAGGGGATCCCCACGAGCAGTACTTC | CASSPPSGDPHEQYF